A single sample gave rise to the 28 T cell receptor beta chains below, sequenced in a study of T cell responses to AZD1222 COVID-19 vaccine. Some clones are missing from TCRdb's copy, which holds only in-frame ones; the method was immunoSEQ multiplex PCR. The sample carries more than 100,000 clones, more than 85% recorded once. The sequencing here drew on peripheral blood, taken 28 days after the second AZD1222 dose. All receptors come from an adult who received the AZD1222 COVID-19 vaccine.

This sequence joins TRBV29-1 and TRBJ1-3, with a weak D call TRBD1 (6 bases). The CDR3 is made up of 16 amino acids. Trimming stripped 6 bases from V and 0 bases from J, with 18 bases between. CDR1 and CDR2 from the germline V gene are SQVTM and ANQGSEA. The CDR3 nucleotides are TGCAGCGTGACAGGACCCGGACAGAACTCTGGAAACACCATATATTTT. Protein sequence: CSVTGPGQNSGNTIYF.

Here the CDR3 reads CASSSTRRISGNTIYF. CDR3 bases: TGTGCCAGCAGCTCGACCCGACGGATCTCTGGAAACACCATATATTTT. This sequence joins TRBV7-9 and TRBJ1-3; D gene unclear. CDR3 size: 16 residues. Trimming stripped 4 bases from V and 0 bases from J, with 13 bases between. Germline V gene sequence: CDR1 SEHNR, CDR2 FQNEAQ (reference sequence).

The chain recombines TRBV19 with TRBJ1-5, with no clear D. The germline gives CDR1 LNHDA, CDR2 SQIVND (reference sequence). The CDR3 contains 13 residues. Trimming pared 4 bases from V and 4 bases from J, leaving 8 bases between. CDR3 amino acids: CASSTMGNQPQHF. CDR3 nucleotides: TGTGCCAGTAGTACAATGGGAAATCAGCCCCAGCATTTT.

The chain combines TRBV12-3 or TRBV12-4 with TRBJ1-5; D call uncertain. The V end lost 3 bases, the J end lost 2 bases, and 5 bases lay between the germline ends. The CDR3 totals 13 residues. CDR3 sequence reads: CASSLVGNQPQHF. DNA for the CDR3: TGTGCCAGCAGTTTGGTGGGCAATCAGCCCCAGCATTTT.

The V call is TRBV13, the J call TRBJ2-2; D is undetermined. The CDR3 has 12 residues. Per the germline V gene, CDR1 is PRHDT and CDR2 is FYEKMQ (reference sequence). The V end lost 4 bases, the J end lost 2 bases, and 2 bases lay between the germline ends. The CDR3 sequence is CASSSNTGELFF. The CDR3 nucleotides are TGTGCCAGCAGCTCCAACACCGGGGAGCTGTTTTTT.

V is TRBV5-6 and J is TRBJ1-4; perhaps TRBD1 as D (6 bases). The germline V and J ends were trimmed by 2 bases and 5 bases, with 10 bases remaining between them. Germline V gives CDR1 SGHDT, CDR2 YYEEEE. This CDR3 spans 14 amino acids. The CDR3 is CASSLQGTNEKLFF. CDR3 nucleotide sequence: TGTGCCAGCAGCTTACAGGGTACGAATGAAAAACTGTTTTTT.

A single count supports this clone. The J gene is TRBJ2-7, the V gene TRBV11-3; D unresolved. The CDR3 consists of 15 residues. V lost 5 bases, J lost 0 bases, and 14 bases lay in between. The germline CDR1 and CDR2 sequences are SGHNT and YENEEA. Written as DNA, the CDR3 is TGTGCCAGCAGCCCTCATCGGGCGCCCTCCTACGAGCAGTACGTC. It is translated as CASSPHRAPSYEQYV.

The CDR3 region is CASSFGGGPSYEQYV. The CDR3 DNA follows: TGTGCCAGCAGCTTTGGGGGGGGGCCGTCCTACGAGCAGTACGTC. The rearrangement joins TRBV12-1 to TRBJ2-7; the table's TRBD2 call for D was not verified on the DNA. TRBV12-1 is a documented pseudogene. This CDR3 is 15 amino acids long.

This clone was recorded once. V and J are TRBV18 and TRBJ2-2, with D unresolved. The V end lost 6 bases, the J end lost 4 bases, and 18 bases lay between the germline ends. This CDR3 is 16 amino acids long. Germline V gene sequence: CDR1 KGHSH, CDR2 LQKENI. CDR3 in amino acids: CASSPRGVFTTGELFF. The CDR3, as DNA: TGTGCCAGCTCCCCTCGAGGTGTTTTTACCACCGGGGAGCTGTTTTTT.

The chain is built from TRBV10-3 and TRBJ1-1, with D perhaps matching TRBD1 (5 bases). The germline CDR1 and CDR2 sequences are ENHRY and SYGVKD. The CDR3 has 15 residues. V was clipped by 3 bases and J by 1 base, with 12 bases between them. The CDR3 loop reads CAISEGLGENTEAFF. In nucleotides, the CDR3 is TGTGCCATCAGTGAAGGACTGGGGGAGAACACTGAAGCTTTCTTT.

This chain connects TRBV19 to TRBJ1-1; TRBD1 might be the D (5 bases). The CDR3 consists of 14 residues. V was trimmed by 6 bases and J by 1 base, leaving 12 bases between them. Germline V gene data show CDR1 as LNHDA and CDR2 as SQIVND (reference sequence). CDR3 amino acids: CASRPGPSNTEAFF. The CDR3, as DNA: TGTGCCAGTAGGCCGGGACCTTCGAACACTGAAGCTTTCTTT.

This clone has only a few counts. The V gene is TRBV6-2 or TRBV6-3, the J gene TRBJ1-5; D uncertain. Trimming shortened V by 2 bases and J by 9 bases, and 8 bases separated the two germline ends. CDR1 is MNHEY and CDR2 is SVGEGT in the germline V gene. CDR3 size: 12 residues. CDR3 sequence (DNA): TGTGCCAGCAGTTACCCCCCCGCGCCCCAGCATTTT. Translated, it gives CASSYPPAPQHF.

The CDR3 nucleotides are TGCGCCAGCAGTGAAGCGACGGGGGTCTACGAGCAGTACTTC. Translating gives CASSEATGVYEQYF. J is TRBJ2-7 and V is TRBV10-1; tentative D call: TRBD2 (6 bases). This CDR3 spans 14 amino acids. Germline values: CDR1 WNHNN, CDR2 SYGVQD (reference sequence). V lost 3 bases and J 3 bases, leaving 12 bases between the germline ends.

A few counts support this clone. The rearrangement joins TRBV18 to TRBJ1-1, with D perhaps TRBD1 (5 bases). Trimming removed 0 bases from V and 3 bases from J, with 8 bases in between. There are 14 residues in the CDR3. The germline gives CDR1 KGHSH, CDR2 LQKENI. The CDR3 here is CASSPPWGDTEAFF. The CDR3 coding sequence is TGTGCCAGCTCACCACCCTGGGGGGACACTGAAGCTTTCTTT.

This chain joins TRBV5-6 and TRBJ1-6, with TRBD1 identical over 8 bases. Trimming at V came to 6 bases and at J to 7 bases, leaving 18 bases not matched to a gene. Germline V CDR1 and CDR2: SGHDT, YYEEEE. The CDR3 totals 18 residues. The CDR3 DNA is TGTGCCAGCACCCCTGGACAGGGACCCCTATTATCCAATTCACCCCTCCACTTT. Amino acid sequence: CASTPGQGPLLSNSPLHF.

This clone has only a few counts. The rearrangement links TRBV5-6 to TRBJ1-1; D is undetermined. V lost 2 bases to trimming and J lost 6 bases, with 8 bases between them. From germline, CDR1 is SGHDT and CDR2 YYEEEE. CDR3 length: 12 residues. CDR3 DNA: TGTGCCAGCAGCTTCTCAGGCGCTGAAGCTTTCTTT. This sequence encodes CASSFSGAEAFF.

The chain combines TRBV9 with TRBJ1-2; possibly TRBD1 for D (5 bases). The CDR3 contains 13 residues. V shed 7 bases and J shed 3 bases, with 13 bases lying between them. Germline CDR1 SGDLS, CDR2 YYNGEE. For the CDR3, the DNA is TGTGCCAGCGGCCCGGGGGGGGACTATGGCTACACCTTC. Translation gives CASGPGGDYGYTF.

The chain carries TRBV28 and TRBJ1-6, with D possibly TRBD1 on 6 matching bases. CDR3 size: 15 residues. V dropped 4 bases and J dropped 3 bases, with 10 bases sitting between them. The germline CDR1 and CDR2 sequences are MDHEN and SYDVKM. The CDR3 region is CASSSEQGYNSPLHF. As DNA, the CDR3 is TGTGCCAGCAGTTCAGAACAGGGCTATAATTCACCCCTCCACTTT.

V is TRBV5-1 and J is TRBJ1-1; D is unclear. The CDR3 consists of 14 residues. V lost 0 bases and J 1 base, leaving 7 bases between the germline ends. The germline V gene encodes CDR1 SGHRS and CDR2 YFSETQ. For the CDR3, the DNA is TGCGCCAGCAGCTTGGGGCAGCCGAACACTGAAGCTTTCTTT. This gives the protein CASSLGQPNTEAFF.

The chain employs TRBV30 and TRBJ1-1; 7 bases agree with TRBD1. CDR1 is GTSNPN and CDR2 is SVGIG in the germline V gene (reference sequence). There are 13 residues in the CDR3. V dropped 7 bases and J dropped 5; count of bases not matched to a gene: 10. CDR3 sequence (DNA): TGTGCCTACCTTATGACAGGGTATACTGAAGCTTTCTTT. This codes for CAYLMTGYTEAFF.

The V and J genes are TRBV30 and TRBJ1-2, with D hard to call. Trimming shortened V by 0 bases and J by 1 base, and 6 bases separated the two germline ends. Germline V lookup: CDR1 GTSNPN, CDR2 SVGIG (reference sequence). There are 13 residues in the CDR3. CDR3 sequence reads: CAWSVNSNYGYTF. As DNA, the CDR3 is TGTGCCTGGAGTGTGAACAGTAACTATGGCTACACCTTC. The whole variable domain, remainder taken from reference TRBV30 and TRBJ1-2, is SQTIHQWPATLVQPVGSPLSLECTVEGTSNPNLYWYRQAAGRGLQLLFYSVGIGQISSEVPQNLSASRPQDRQFILSSKKLLLSDSGFYLCAWSVNSNYGYTFGSGTRLTVV.

This clone was seen just once. The chain recombines TRBV11-1 with TRBJ2-4; 9 bases line up with TRBD1. Trimming at V came to 0 bases and at J to 1 base, leaving 1 base not matched to a gene. CDR1 is SGHAT, CDR2 FQDESV, per germline (reference sequence). This CDR3 has 16 residues. CDR3 region: CASSLAGTGAKNIQYF. CDR3 bases: TGTGCCAGCAGCTTAGCCGGGACAGGGGCCAAAAACATTCAGTACTTC.

J is TRBJ1-5 and V is TRBV23-1, with TRBD1 matching over 7 bases. TRBV23-1 is noted as an ORF with a role that remains uncertain. The CDR3 loop spans 16 amino acids. V dropped 9 bases and J dropped 0; count of bases not matched to a gene: 11. CDR3 region: CARYPGTVNSNQPQHF. CDR3 bases: TGCGCCAGATATCCCGGGACAGTAAATAGCAATCAGCCCCAGCATTTT.

J is TRBJ2-2 and V is TRBV11-3; the D gene is possibly TRBD2 (7 bases). This CDR3 spans 16 amino acids. Per germline, CDR1 SGHNT and CDR2 YENEEA. V dropped 3 bases and J dropped 0 bases, with 11 bases sitting between them. CDR3 DNA sequence: TGTGCCAGCAGCTTGGGGGGGGCGCCGAACACCGGGGAGCTGTTTTTT. Translated: CASSLGGAPNTGELFF.

V gene TRBV20-1 combines with J gene TRBJ1-2; D remains unclear. CDR1 is DFQATT, CDR2 SNEGSKA, per germline (reference sequence). The CDR3 consists of 11 residues. Between the trimmed V and J ends, which lost 0 bases and 6 bases, there was a span of 5 bases. The CDR3 DNA reads as TGCAGTGCTAGAGATCGAAATGGCTACACCTTC. It translates to CSARDRNGYTF.

The chain recombines TRBV5-8 with TRBJ2-7; possible D gene TRBD2, 6 bases. Germline CDR1 is SGHTS and CDR2 is YDEGEE. The CDR3 is 15 amino acids. The V end was cut by 0 bases, the J end by 6 bases, with 16 bases between. The CDR3 sequence is CASSLEREKVGEQYV. CDR3 nucleotides: TGTGCCAGCAGCTTGGAACGGGAGAAGGTTGGCGAGCAGTACGTC.

The chain joins TRBV9 to TRBJ2-1; tentatively, D is TRBD1 (7 bases). This CDR3 region has 18 residues. Trimming left V 4 bases short and J 5 bases short, with 25 bases between. Germline V lookup: CDR1 SGDLS, CDR2 YYNGEE. Here the CDR3 reads CASSPIWNRGGGHNEQFF. CDR3 in DNA: TGTGCCAGCAGCCCGATCTGGAACAGGGGAGGAGGACACAATGAGCAGTTCTTC.

V and J are TRBV5-4 and TRBJ2-7; 8 bases line up with TRBD2. V dropped 0 bases and J dropped 4; count of bases not matched to a gene: 6. The CDR3 loop spans 15 amino acids. Germline V CDR1 and CDR2: SGHNT, YYREEE (reference sequence). The CDR3 sequence is CASSLEGGGPYEQYV. The CDR3 DNA sequence: TGTGCCAGCAGCTTGGAAGGCGGGGGGCCTTACGAGCAGTACGTC.